Below are 25 T cell receptor beta chains sequenced from a single sample in a study of regulatory T cells in long-lasting Graves disease. The time point was: newly diagnosed GD, antithyroid drugs for less than 3 months. Scientists built the TCR library using RNA that was extracted from PBMCs. For TCR beta, libraries came from iRepertoire HTBI primers and Arm-PCR of CDR3 regions. TCRdb re-called the multiplex PCR reads through MiXCR, storing one row per CDR3 protein. The sample yields 620,000 or so distinct CDR3 sequences, approximately 15% seen once. These records were also assigned to another study, of T cells in Graves' hyperthyroidism and ophthalmopathy.

This specimen was peripheral blood mononuclear cells (PBMCs), taken at new diagnosis, from a patient treated with antithyroid drugs. Receptors originate from a woman between 25 and 40 years old with Graves disease.

A few counts support this clonotype. The chain links TRBV20-1 to TRBJ1-1; D might be TRBD1 (5 bases). Looked up from germline, CDR1 is DFQATT and CDR2 is SNEGSKA (reference sequence). The CDR3 extends over 15 amino acids. V was clipped by 3 bases and J by 2 bases, with 16 bases between them. The CDR3 DNA reads TGCAGTGCTAGTGGAGGCAGGGTTGTTAACACTGAAGCTTTCTTT. This encodes CSASGGRVVNTEAFF.

This clonotype showed up many times. This chain connects TRBV12-3 or TRBV12-4 to TRBJ2-7; D might be TRBD1 (5 bases). This CDR3 has 14 residues. V was shortened by 4 bases and J by 2 bases, with 12 bases between the two germline ends. Here the CDR3 reads CASSSQGITYEQYF. The CDR3 nucleotides read TGTGCCAGCAGTTCTCAGGGCATAACCTACGAGCAGTACTTC.

V is TRBV6-5 and J is TRBJ2-4, with unresolved D. The CDR3 is 14 residues long. CDR1 is MNHEY, CDR2 SVGAGI, per germline. V gave up 0 bases and J gave up 6 bases, with 9 bases separating them. The CDR3 nucleotides are TGTGCCAGCAGTTACTCGACCGGTGGAAACATTCAGTACTTC. Protein sequence: CASSYSTGGNIQYF.

This clonotype has ten or more counts. The chain recombines TRBV6-1 with TRBJ1-1; the D gene is possibly TRBD1 (5 bases). Germline-derived CDR1 and CDR2 are MNHNS and SASEGT. Trimming pared 1 base from V and 5 bases from J, leaving 8 bases between. This CDR3 spans 13 amino acids. The CDR3: CASSEGGGTEAFF. CDR3 bases: TGTGCCAGCAGTGAAGGTGGGGGGACTGAAGCTTTCTTT.

V is TRBV29-1 and J is TRBJ1-2; 7 nucleotides line up with TRBD1. The ends lost 6 bases at V and 6 bases at J; junction bases unmatched: 7. The CDR3 covers 12 residues. CDR1 is SQVTM and CDR2 is ANQGSEA in the germline V gene. CDR3 sequence reads: CSVEQGTDGYTF. The CDR3 region has the DNA TGCAGCGTCGAACAGGGGACGGATGGCTACACCTTC.

This clonotype has a count of ten or more. The chain couples TRBV28 to TRBJ1-2; no firm D call. V dropped 5 bases and J dropped 2 bases, with 9 bases sitting between them. CDR1 is MDHEN and CDR2 is SYDVKM in the germline V gene. This CDR3 comprises 13 residues. The CDR3 spells CASSGEGNYGYTF. The CDR3 region has the DNA TGTGCCAGCAGTGGGGAGGGAAACTATGGCTACACCTTC.

A few counts support this clonotype. This chain links TRBV28 with TRBJ2-1, with D perhaps TRBD2 (6 bases). The CDR3 has 17 amino acids. The V end was cut by 1 base, the J end by 1 base, with 14 bases between. Germline assignment: CDR1 MDHEN and CDR2 SYDVKM. CDR3 in amino acids: CASSLYPGGVSYNEQFF. For the CDR3, the DNA is TGTGCCAGCAGTTTATACCCCGGGGGAGTTTCCTACAATGAGCAGTTCTTC.

This clonotype has a count of ten or more. The CDR3 spells CASSQGVGEQYF. In nucleotides, the CDR3 is TGTGCCAGCAGCCAGGGGGTCGGCGAGCAGTACTTC. The chain has TRBV7-9 and TRBJ2-7; TRBD1 matches 7 bases. V dropped 5 bases and J dropped 6; count of bases not matched to a gene: 4. In germline, CDR1 is SEHNR, CDR2 FQNEAQ (reference sequence). This CDR3 is 12 amino acids long. Using reference TRBV7-9 and TRBJ2-7 for the parts outside the CDR3, the full variable domain is DTGVSQNPRHKITKRGQNVTFRCDPISEHNRLYWYRQTLGQGPEFLTYFQNEAQLEKSRLLSDRFSAERPKGSFSTLEIQRTEQGDSAMYLCASSQGVGEQYFGPGTRLTVT.

Many counts were recorded for this clonotype. This chain joins TRBV6-1 and TRBJ1-6; perhaps TRBD1 as D (6 bases). With 6 bases removed from V and 8 bases from J, the gap between germline ends came to 17 bases. Looked up from germline, CDR1 is MNHNS and CDR2 is SASEGT. The CDR3 spans 15 residues. Written as DNA, the CDR3 is TGTGCCAGCAGGCACAGGGAGGCAATTGATTCACCCCTCCACTTT. Its translation is CASRHREAIDSPLHF.

This clonotype was observed a handful of times. The gene calls are TRBV6-5 and TRBJ2-5, with D unresolved. The V gene lost 0 bases and the J gene lost 5 bases, with 10 bases spanning the gap. The CDR3 is made up of 14 amino acids. Germline V lookup: CDR1 MNHEY, CDR2 SVGAGI. The CDR3 loop reads CASSYSWALETQYF. The CDR3 DNA follows: TGTGCCAGCAGTTACTCGTGGGCCTTGGAGACCCAGTACTTC.

This clonotype was counted between two and nine times. The J gene is TRBJ1-2, the V gene TRBV5-1; 7 nucleotides line up with TRBD1. Losses at the gene ends were 2 bases for V and 8 bases for J; bases not matched to a gene: 3. This CDR3 region has 12 residues. CDR1 and CDR2 (germline): SGHRS, YFSETQ. The CDR3 DNA is TGCGCCAGCAGCTTTGACAGGGACGGCTACACCTTC. Translated, it gives CASSFDRDGYTF.

The table lists this clonotype with many counts. The chain carries TRBV24-1 and TRBJ1-5; 7 bases map to TRBD1. Germline-derived CDR1 and CDR2 are KGHDR and SFDVKD. The CDR3 sequence is 15 residues long. J gave up 2 bases and V 5 bases, and 5 bases lay outside the gene matches. The CDR3 DNA reads as TGTGCCACCAGTGGGTCCGGGACAGGCAATCAGCCCCAGCATTTT. Translating it yields CATSGSGTGNQPQHF.

Ten or more counts support this clonotype. The rearrangement uses TRBV7-2 and TRBJ1-4, with D perhaps matching TRBD1 (6 bases). CDR3 length: 13 residues. Germline V gene data show CDR1 as SGHTA and CDR2 as FQGNSA. V shed 6 bases and J shed 8 bases, with 13 bases lying between them. The DNA for the CDR3 is TGTGCCAGCAGAAACAGACAGGAGGAAAAACTGTTTTTT. Its translation is CASRNRQEEKLFF. Drawing the rest from reference TRBV7-2 and TRBJ1-4, the complete variable domain is GAGVSQSPSNKVTEKGKDVELRCDPISGHTALYWYRQSLGQGLEFLIYFQGNSAPDKSGLPSDRFSAERTGGSVSTLTIQRTQQEDSAVYLCASRNRQEEKLFFGSGTQLSVL.

This clonotype was seen a few times. The chain is built from TRBV19 and TRBJ2-5; D may match TRBD1 or TRBD2 (6 bases each). From germline, CDR1 is LNHDA and CDR2 SQIVND (reference sequence). The CDR3 sequence is 14 residues long. V was trimmed by 3 bases and J by 1 base, leaving 9 bases between them. As DNA, the CDR3 is TGTGCCAGTAGTATCGGGGGCAGCCAAGAGACCCAGTACTTC. The encoded protein is CASSIGGSQETQYF.

This clonotype was recorded a few times. The gene calls are TRBV20-1 and TRBJ2-3; 7 bases are a match to TRBD2. This CDR3 has 15 amino acids. Germline trimming cut 3 bases from V and 2 bases from J; bases unmatched to any gene: 8. Per the germline V gene, CDR1 is DFQATT and CDR2 is SNEGSKA (reference sequence). CDR3 sequence: CSASQYLAVTDTQYF. CDR3 sequence (DNA): TGCAGTGCTAGCCAATACCTAGCGGTCACAGATACGCAGTATTTT.

This clonotype was seen ten or more times. DNA for the CDR3: TGTGCCAGCAGCCTTACAGGGAACGAGCAGTACTTC. Encoded protein: CASSLTGNEQYF. The gene calls are TRBV7-9 and TRBJ2-7, with a weak D call TRBD1 (6 bases). The CDR3 is made up of 12 amino acids. CDR1 SEHNR and CDR2 FQNEAQ come from the germline V gene (reference sequence). Trimming took 5 bases from V and 5 from J, leaving 10 bases between them.

This rearrangement joins TRBV29-1 to TRBJ2-2, with a weak D call TRBD2 (5 bases). The CDR3 has 14 residues. Per the germline V gene, CDR1 is SQVTM and CDR2 is ANQGSEA. Trimming took 0 bases from V and 3 from J, leaving 8 bases between them. In DNA form, the CDR3 reads TGCAGCGTTGAAGATCTAGCCTACACCGGGGAGCTGTTTTTT. Its translation: CSVEDLAYTGELFF.

This clonotype was recorded many times. The chain has TRBV28 and TRBJ1-1, with 8 bases identical to TRBD1. The CDR3 length is 13 residues. The junction had 5 bases not matched to a gene; V was cut back by 6 bases and J by 5 bases. CDR1 and CDR2 from the germline V gene are MDHEN and SYDVKM. CDR3 sequence reads: CASRATGGTEAFF. Here the CDR3 DNA reads TGTGCCAGCAGGGCTACAGGGGGGACTGAAGCTTTCTTT.

This clonotype was detected many times. The J gene is TRBJ2-2, the V gene TRBV28; D might be TRBD2 (6 bases). CDR1 and CDR2 from the germline V gene are MDHEN and SYDVKM. This CDR3 contains 16 residues. Trimming removed 2 bases from V and 4 bases from J, with 14 bases in between. CDR3 residues: CASSLPSGLLTGELFF. CDR3 nucleotide sequence: TGTGCCAGCAGTTTACCAAGCGGGCTTCTCACCGGGGAGCTGTTTTTT.

This clonotype has more than one count but fewer than ten. The V gene is TRBV5-8, the J gene TRBJ2-1; 13 bases agree with TRBD2. Matching the DNA end better, TRBJ2-5 makes the J call doubtful. The germline V gene has CDR1 SGHTS and CDR2 YDEGEE. The CDR3 runs 17 residues. The CDR3 nucleotides read TGTGCCAGCAGCCGCGGTACTAGCGGGAGGGCCGAGGAGACCCAGTACTTC. This codes for CASSRGTSGRAEETQYF.

This clonotype was detected ten times or more. The chain recombines TRBV7-9 with TRBJ2-7, with 7 bases lining up with TRBD2. Germline V gives CDR1 SEHNR, CDR2 FQNEAQ (reference sequence). The junction had 6 bases not matched to a gene; V was cut back by 5 bases and J by 2 bases. CDR3 length: 14 amino acids. CDR3 sequence (DNA): TGTGCCAGCAGCCTGGCTAGCGGAACCTACGAGCAGTACTTC. Protein sequence: CASSLASGTYEQYF. Full variable domain (missing parts from reference TRBV7-9 and TRBJ2-7): DTGVSQNPRHKITKRGQNVTFRCDPISEHNRLYWYRQTLGQGPEFLTYFQNEAQLEKSRLLSDRFSAERPKGSFSTLEIQRTEQGDSAMYLCASSLASGTYEQYFGPGTRLTVT.

This clonotype was seen a few times. The chain uses TRBV20-1 and TRBJ2-7; perhaps TRBD2 as D (6 bases). The CDR3 runs to 19 residues. Trimming left V 2 bases short and J 3 bases short, with 29 bases between. CDR1 and CDR2 (germline): DFQATT, SNEGSKA (reference sequence). The CDR3 sequence is CSARPEGGSGPGRHYEQYF. In DNA form, the CDR3 reads TGCAGTGCTAGACCTGAGGGAGGATCCGGACCGGGACGCCACTACGAGCAGTACTTC.

In its sample, this clonotype was seen many times. The rearrangement uses TRBV20-1 and TRBJ1-1; no firm D call. Germline assignment: CDR1 DFQATT and CDR2 SNEGSKA (reference sequence). Between the trimmed V and J ends, which lost 0 bases and 1 base, there was a span of 12 bases. CDR3 length: 15 residues. The chain's CDR3 is CSARDYRAGNTEAFF. The DNA for the CDR3 is TGCAGTGCTAGAGATTACCGGGCAGGGAACACTGAAGCTTTCTTT.

This rearrangement joins TRBV5-1 to TRBJ2-7, with D perhaps TRBD1 (6 bases). The V end lost 5 bases, the J end lost 6 bases, and 15 bases lay between the germline ends. CDR3 length: 13 residues. Germline V gene data show CDR1 as SGHRS and CDR2 as YFSETQ. The CDR3 bases are TGCGCCAGCAGTTTAACGACAGGATTCGAGCAGTACTTC. It translates to CASSLTTGFEQYF.

This clonotype was recorded many times. This rearrangement joins TRBV7-8 to TRBJ2-1; TRBD2 matches 13 bases. The CDR3 runs 19 residues. Germline CDR1 is SGHVS and CDR2 is FQNEAQ. V was clipped by 8 bases and J by 7 bases; unmatched bases: 20. The CDR3 coding sequence is TGTGCCAGCTCCGAGGGAGGGACTAGCGGGAAAGGTGGTTGGAATGAGCAGTTCTTC. It encodes CASSEGGTSGKGGWNEQFF.